Presented here are 10 T cell receptor beta chains from one specimen sequenced in a study of blood T cell repertoires in COVID-19. Produced via immunoSEQ multiplex PCR; TCRdb's table is partial and in-frame only. Counted here are more than 25,000 clones, 86% occurring once; the ten biggest clones make up about a quarter. Sequenced input: peripheral blood. These receptors were collected from a human donor with active COVID-19. The donor label of this sample is uncertain.

The chain uses TRBV20-1 and TRBJ1-3, with unresolved D. Trimming shortened V by 3 bases and J by 2 bases, and 14 bases separated the two germline ends. Germline V gene lookup returns CDR1 DFQATT and CDR2 SNEGSKA (reference sequence). The CDR3 totals 15 residues. CDR3 region: CSASPYLIPGNTIYF. In DNA, the CDR3 is TGCAGTGCTAGTCCTTACTTAATTCCTGGAAACACCATATATTTT.

V is TRBV4-1 and J is TRBJ2-3, with 14 bases matching TRBD2. In germline, CDR1 is MGHRA, CDR2 YSYEKL. V lost 1 base, J lost 5 bases, and 5 bases stayed unmatched. The CDR3 runs 17 residues. The CDR3 here is CASSQVGTSGGRDTQYF. The CDR3 region has the DNA TGCGCCAGCAGCCAAGTGGGGACTAGCGGGGGCCGAGATACGCAGTATTTT.

The chain carries TRBV10-1 and TRBJ2-1; D not resolved. Germline lookup yields CDR1 WNHNN and CDR2 SYGVQD (reference sequence). The CDR3 runs 15 residues. Between the trimmed V and J ends, which lost 0 bases and 0 bases, there was a span of 6 bases. The CDR3 spells CASSESPNSYNEQFF. The CDR3 region has the DNA TGCGCCAGCAGTGAGTCCCCAAACTCCTACAATGAGCAGTTCTTC.

The J gene is TRBJ1-2, the V gene TRBV5-1; the match to TRBD1 covers 7 bases. The CDR3 extends over 13 amino acids. Germline V gene sequence: CDR1 SGHRS, CDR2 YFSETQ. V shed 5 bases, J shed 6 bases, and the junction held 7 bases outside the gene matches. The CDR3 protein is CASRYPGQHGYTF. The CDR3 nucleotides are TGCGCCAGCAGATACCCGGGACAGCATGGCTACACCTTC. Supplemented by reference TRBV5-1 and TRBJ1-2, the full variable domain reads KAGVTQTPRYLIKTRGQQVTLSCSPISGHRSVSWYQQTPGQGLQFLFEYFSETQRNKGNFPGRFSGRQFSNSRSEMNVSTLELGDSALYLCASRYPGQHGYTFGSGTRLTVV.

The sample holds one count of this clone. The rearrangement joins TRBV4-3 to TRBJ2-1; tentative D call: TRBD2 (6 bases). The CDR3 sequence is 15 residues long. Trimming removed 3 bases from V and 8 bases from J, with 17 bases in between. The germline gives CDR1 LGHNA, CDR2 YSLEER. CDR3 sequence (DNA): TGCGCCAGCAGCCATCAATGGGACTCCTTGGATGAGCAGTTCTTC. It specifies CASSHQWDSLDEQFF.

The chain combines TRBV4-1 with TRBJ2-5, with a possible D match to TRBD2 (6 bases). CDR1 and CDR2 from the germline V gene are MGHRA and YSYEKL. The CDR3 is 13 residues long. V shed 0 bases and J shed 7 bases, with 9 bases lying between them. CDR3 amino acids: CASSQDQGGTQYF. CDR3 nucleotide sequence: TGCGCCAGCAGCCAAGATCAGGGAGGGACCCAGTACTTC.

The rearrangement joins TRBV6-5 to TRBJ2-7; 9 bases are shared with TRBD1. This CDR3 is built from 15 residues. J lost 5 bases, V lost 4 bases, and 9 bases had no gene match. The germline gives CDR1 MNHEY, CDR2 SVGAGI. CDR3 sequence reads: CASSSLFRDRDEQYF. CDR3 sequence (DNA): TGTGCCAGCAGTTCCTTATTCCGGGACAGGGACGAGCAGTACTTC.

In nucleotides, the CDR3 is TGCGCCAGCAGCCGACACGGACAGAGCTCCTACAATGAGCAGTTCTTC. Residues: CASSRHGQSSYNEQFF. The chain has TRBV4-3 and TRBJ2-1; TRBD1 is a possible D gene (6 bases). V was trimmed by 4 bases and J by 0 bases, leaving 13 bases between them. The CDR3 spans 16 residues. CDR1 and CDR2 (germline): LGHNA, YSLEER.

The chain joins TRBV11-2 to TRBJ2-5; D is perhaps TRBD1 (6 bases). The CDR3 totals 13 residues. V was cut by 3 bases and J by 5 bases, with 10 bases left in between. Germline V gene data show CDR1 as SGHAT and CDR2 as FQNNGV. In nucleotides, the CDR3 is TGTGCCAGCAGCTTGGGGCAGGGGGAGACCCAGTACTTC. Amino acids: CASSLGQGETQYF.

This chain uses TRBV13 with TRBJ2-3, with TRBD2 matching over 8 bases. The CDR3 has 14 amino acids. Germline CDR1 and CDR2: PRHDT and FYEKMQ (reference sequence). Germline trimming cut 5 bases from V and 2 bases from J; bases unmatched to any gene: 3. The CDR3 sequence: CASSVGGDTDTQYF. The CDR3 DNA is TGTGCCAGCAGCGTCGGGGGGGACACAGATACGCAGTATTTT.